Each of the 25 T cell receptor beta chains below was sequenced from the same sample in a study of radiation and T cells in renal cell carcinoma. This table comes from immunoSEQ multiplex PCR, and its TCRdb copy is limited to in-frame clones, with some not included. The sample includes roughly 120,000 clones, around four fifths of them seen just once. Time point specified: blood 2 weeks post-SBRT. This sample's treatment: 15 Gy SBRT to primary tumor, nephrectomy 4 weeks later. The sequencing here drew on blood, taken from a patient whose treatment included radiotherapy and nephrectomy. The receptors were gathered from a woman in her fifties or sixties with renal cell carcinoma.

Only a few counts were recorded for this clone. This chain connects TRBV27 to TRBJ2-2, with D unclear. V was pared by 4 bases and J by 4 bases, with 4 bases between. Germline CDR1 reads MNHEY; CDR2 reads SMNVEV (reference sequence). This CDR3 contains 12 residues. The CDR3 DNA sequence: TGTGCCAGCAGTTCCCCCACCGGGGAGCTGTTTTTT. It codes for CASSSPTGELFF.

The rearrangement uses TRBV7-9 and TRBJ2-3; weak D call: TRBD1 (5 bases). The CDR3 extends over 16 amino acids. The germline V gene has CDR1 SEHNR and CDR2 FQNEAQ (reference sequence). Trimming left V 4 bases short and J 0 bases short, with 14 bases between. CDR3 protein: CASSSSTESSTDTQYF. Written as DNA, the CDR3 is TGTGCCAGCAGCTCCTCGACAGAGTCTAGCACAGATACGCAGTATTTT.

The chain uses TRBV27 and TRBJ2-7; 9 positions match TRBD2. V dropped 5 bases and J dropped 1; count of bases not matched to a gene: 3. Germline V gene lookup returns CDR1 MNHEY and CDR2 SMNVEV (reference sequence). CDR3 length equals 14 residues. The CDR3: CASSGLAPSYEQYF. The CDR3 nucleotides read TGTGCCAGCAGTGGACTAGCGCCGTCCTACGAGCAGTACTTC.

The V call is TRBV30, the J call TRBJ2-7; the D is unclear. There are 11 residues in the CDR3. Trimming took off 3 bases at V and 7 bases at J, with 10 bases between the two ends. Per the germline V gene, CDR1 is GTSNPN and CDR2 is SVGIG (reference sequence). The CDR3 is CAWSVGGEQYF. CDR3 nucleotides: TGTGCCTGGAGCGTAGGCGGAGAGCAGTACTTC.

This sequence joins TRBV15 and TRBJ2-3; TRBD2 might be the D (5 bases). Germline V gene sequence: CDR1 LNHNV, CDR2 YYDKDF (reference sequence). This CDR3 has 15 amino acids. V was pared by 1 base and J by 5 bases, with 13 bases between. CDR3 loop: CATSRVGSSVDTQYF. For the CDR3, the DNA is TGTGCCACCAGCAGAGTGGGGAGTTCGGTAGATACGCAGTATTTT.

The V and J genes are TRBV19 and TRBJ2-5; no reliable D call. The germline V gene encodes CDR1 LNHDA and CDR2 SQIVND (reference sequence). This CDR3 comprises 15 residues. The ends were cut back, 6 bases at V and 7 bases at J, with 21 bases in the middle. CDR3 sequence reads: CASSLIDGARGTQYF. The CDR3 DNA follows: TGTGCCAGTAGCCTCATCGACGGCGCGAGAGGGACCCAGTACTTC.

This clone was detected once. The genes are TRBV5-1 and TRBJ2-5, with unresolved D. The ends were cut back, 4 bases at V and 7 bases at J, with 14 bases in the middle. The CDR3 covers 13 residues. Germline V CDR1 and CDR2: SGHRS, YFSETQ. The CDR3 region is CASSGTPGTTQYF. The CDR3 DNA reads as TGCGCCAGCAGCGGAACACCGGGTACGACCCAGTACTTC.

This chain connects TRBV19 to TRBJ1-4, with a tentative D call TRBD1 (6 bases). This CDR3 has 13 residues. V was trimmed by 9 bases and J by 6 bases, leaving 14 bases between them. CDR1 is LNHDA, CDR2 SQIVND, per germline (reference sequence). For the CDR3, the DNA is TGTGCCAGCTCCCACAGGGCCTATGAAAAACTGTTTTTT. This translates into CASSHRAYEKLFF.

This chain uses TRBV6-1 with TRBJ1-1, with D tentatively TRBD1 (5 bases). The germline gives CDR1 MNHNS, CDR2 SASEGT. The CDR3 extends over 16 amino acids. V was shortened by 1 base and J by 3 bases, with 15 bases between the two germline ends. The CDR3 loop is CASSEVGGVWDTEAFF. The DNA of the CDR3 is TGTGCCAGCAGTGAAGTGGGGGGAGTTTGGGACACTGAAGCTTTCTTT.

The V gene is TRBV5-1, the J gene TRBJ1-4; a possible D gene is TRBD1 (5 bases). This CDR3 comprises 14 residues. Looked up from germline, CDR1 is SGHRS and CDR2 is YFSETQ. Trimming stripped 3 bases from V and 3 bases from J, with 9 bases between. CDR3 in amino acids: CASSSGTANEKLFF. The CDR3 DNA follows: TGCGCCAGCAGCTCCGGGACGGCTAATGAAAAACTGTTTTTT.

This chain uses TRBV19 with TRBJ2-5, with D unclear. There are 15 residues in the CDR3. Trimming took 4 bases from V and 5 from J, leaving 17 bases between them. Looked up from germline, CDR1 is LNHDA and CDR2 is SQIVND (reference sequence). The CDR3 bases are TGTGCCAGTAGTACCCGTGGGCGTTTTGGGGAGACCCAGTACTTC. It codes for CASSTRGRFGETQYF.

The chain joins TRBV27 to TRBJ2-7; 8 nucleotides line up with TRBD2. The V gene's germline CDR1 is MNHEY and CDR2 SMNVEV (reference sequence). The CDR3 consists of 16 residues. V lost 5 bases, J lost 7 bases, and 16 bases stayed unmatched. Written as DNA, the CDR3 is TGTGCCAGCAGTCCCACCTTAGCGGGACCTCCCGGGGAGCAGTACTTC. Its translation is CASSPTLAGPPGEQYF.

The chain employs TRBV19 and TRBJ2-5; D ambiguous. The CDR3 runs to 15 residues. The germline CDR1 and CDR2 sequences are LNHDA and SQIVND (reference sequence). Trimming removed 3 bases from V and 0 bases from J, with 11 bases in between. CDR3 DNA: TGTGCCAGTAGTATCGTGGACGGAAACCAAGAGACCCAGTACTTC. As protein: CASSIVDGNQETQYF.

The V call is TRBV18, the J call TRBJ2-1, with D possibly being TRBD1 (5 bases). Germline-derived CDR1 and CDR2 are KGHSH and LQKENI. The CDR3 contains 12 residues. V dropped 3 bases and J dropped 7 bases, with 7 bases sitting between them. Written as DNA, the CDR3 is TGTGCCAGCTCACCCGCAGGGAATGAGCAGTTCTTC. It codes for CASSPAGNEQFF.

The rearrangement links TRBV6-6 to TRBJ1-1, with D perhaps TRBD1 (6 bases). V lost 3 bases and J 7 bases, leaving 12 bases between the germline ends. CDR3 length equals 13 residues. Germline V gene data show CDR1 as MNHNY and CDR2 as SVGAGI (reference sequence). CDR3 coding DNA: TGTGCCAGCAGTTATGGGGGGGCGGGTGAAGCTTTCTTT. It is translated as CASSYGGAGEAFF.

V is TRBV29-1 and J is TRBJ1-4, with 9 positions matching TRBD1. From germline, CDR1 is SQVTM and CDR2 ANQGSEA. This CDR3 region has 15 residues. Trimming at V came to 4 bases and at J to 5 bases, leaving 8 bases not matched to a gene. The CDR3 sequence is CSVGGATGGNEKLFF. The CDR3 DNA sequence: TGCAGCGTTGGAGGGGCTACAGGGGGCAATGAAAAACTGTTTTTT.

CDR3 in amino acids: CASSLFAGQGRGTQYF. In DNA, the CDR3 is TGTGCCAGCAGTTTATTCGCGGGACAGGGCCGGGGGACCCAGTACTTC. The V gene is TRBV27, the J gene TRBJ2-5; 9 nucleotides align to TRBD1. This CDR3 is 16 amino acids long. CDR1 is MNHEY and CDR2 is SMNVEV in the germline V gene (reference sequence). Unmatched junction bases numbered 10, after V lost 1 base and J lost 7 bases.

The rearrangement joins TRBV30 to TRBJ2-3; D gene uncertain. From germline, CDR1 is GTSNPN and CDR2 SVGIG (reference sequence). The CDR3 is 16 amino acids. Trimming stripped 0 bases from V and 0 bases from J, with 13 bases between. CDR3 in amino acids: CAWSVPGSTSTDTQYF. CDR3 DNA sequence: TGTGCCTGGAGTGTACCCGGATCCACTAGCACAGATACGCAGTATTTT. The full variable domain, its missing parts supplied by reference TRBV30 and TRBJ2-3, is SQTIHQWPATLVQPVGSPLSLECTVEGTSNPNLYWYRQAAGRGLQLLFYSVGIGQISSEVPQNLSASRPQDRQFILSSKKLLLSDSGFYLCAWSVPGSTSTDTQYFGPGTRLTVL.

This clone was seen more than once but under ten times. V usage is TRBV9 and J usage is TRBJ2-2; perhaps D is TRBD1 or TRBD2 (5 bases each). The germline CDR1 and CDR2 sequences are SGDLS and YYNGEE. The length of the CDR3 is 18 residues. Trimming cost V 0 bases and J 1 base, with 16 bases left between them. CDR3 nucleotides: TGTGCCAGCAGCGTAGATTCGAGGGGACCAGAGAACACCGGGGAGCTGTTTTTT. Its protein product is CASSVDSRGPENTGELFF.

The chain has TRBV28 and TRBJ1-1; 7 bases agree with TRBD1. Germline V gene data show CDR1 as MDHEN and CDR2 as SYDVKM. This CDR3 spans 13 amino acids. The trim removed 5 bases at V and 4 bases at J, leaving 4 bases unmatched. Written as DNA, the CDR3 is TGTGCCAGCAGTCGCACAGGGGTCACTGAAGCTTTCTTT. Translated, it gives CASSRTGVTEAFF. Complete variable domain (other parts from reference TRBV28 and TRBJ1-1): DVKVTQSSRYLVKRTGEKVFLECVQDMDHENMFWYRQDPGLGLRLIYFSYDVKMKEKGDIPEGYSVSREKKERFSLILESASTNQTSMYLCASSRTGVTEAFFGQGTRLTVV.

This chain links TRBV27 with TRBJ1-6; no clear D. The length of the CDR3 is 16 residues. In germline, CDR1 is MNHEY, CDR2 SMNVEV (reference sequence). V lost 1 base, J lost 5 bases, and 12 bases lay in between. CDR3 nucleotide sequence: TGTGCCAGCAGTTTATTGCCCGACCCGAATAATTCACCCCTCCACTTT. Translating it yields CASSLLPDPNNSPLHF.

There are a few counts of this clone. J is TRBJ1-5 and V is TRBV27, with 11 bases that match TRBD1. The germline gives CDR1 MNHEY, CDR2 SMNVEV (reference sequence). The CDR3 is made up of 18 amino acids. V trimming: 8 bases; J trimming: 0 bases; junction bases outside the gene matches: 12. The CDR3 DNA reads as TGTGCCAGCCGATTACGGGGACAGGGGGTAAATAGCAATCAGCCCCAGCATTTT. Translation: CASRLRGQGVNSNQPQHF.

This clone was observed a single time. The chain joins TRBV19 to TRBJ2-2, with 9 bases matching TRBD1. Germline V gene sequence: CDR1 LNHDA, CDR2 SQIVND (reference sequence). The trim removed 6 bases at V and 0 bases at J, leaving 2 bases unmatched. The CDR3 length is 15 residues. CDR3 DNA sequence: TGTGCCAGTAGAAACAGGGGGCCGAACACCGGGGAGCTGTTTTTT. Protein: CASRNRGPNTGELFF. The full variable domain, in which reference TRBV19 and TRBJ2-2 provide the parts outside the CDR3, is DGGITQSPKYLFRKEGQNVTLSCEQNLNHDAMYWYRQDPGQGLRLIYYSQIVNDFQKGDIAEGYSVSREKKESFPLTVTSAQKNPTAFYLCASRNRGPNTGELFFGEGSRLTVL.

The chain combines TRBV5-4 with TRBJ1-4; perhaps TRBD1 as D (5 bases). Looked up from germline, CDR1 is SGHNT and CDR2 is YYREEE (reference sequence). The V gene lost 0 bases and the J gene lost 8 bases, with 11 bases spanning the gap. CDR3 length: 14 residues. CDR3 protein: CASSLAGTGEKLFF. The DNA of the CDR3 is TGTGCCAGCAGCTTGGCGGGGACGGGGGAAAAACTGTTTTTT. Supplemented by reference TRBV5-4 and TRBJ1-4, the full variable domain reads ETGVTQSPTHLIKTRGQQVTLRCSSQSGHNTVSWYQQALGQGPQFIFQYYREEENGRGNFPPRFSGLQFPNYSSELNVNALELDDSALYLCASSLAGTGEKLFFGSGTQLSVL.

This clone was detected a few times. The J gene is TRBJ1-2, the V gene TRBV30; D gene unclear. This CDR3 spans 13 amino acids. Trimming removed 0 bases at V and 7 bases at J, with 12 bases between. CDR1 and CDR2 (germline): GTSNPN, SVGIG (reference sequence). CDR3 bases: TGTGCCTGGAGTGTCAGTCGTTTCTCTGGCTACACCTTC. Translating gives CAWSVSRFSGYTF.